This T cell receptor beta chain was captured by sequencing in a study of identical twins. The germline gives CDR1 SNHLY, CDR2 FYNNEI. J was trimmed by 6 bases and V by 1 base; bases with no gene match: 14. CDR3 length: 17 amino acids. This clonotype was picked up a small number of times. Its antigen is currently unknown. TCRdb ran MiXCR on the 5' RACE reads and lists one entry per CDR3 protein. The top ten hold around 1.6% of the sample, which has 750,000 to 950,000 distinct CDR3 sequences, around 12% seen once. The study's findings and limits: Memory repertoires lacked the insertion deficit that abundant cord blood beta clonotypes showed. Partly confounded zero-insertion analyses could result from invariant MAIT and iNKT cells. The authors drew conclusions from cross-sectional statistical analysis rather than following the same donors.

The same sample was also studied in work on yellow fever vaccine responses in identical twins. That work states: Twins' vaccine T cell responses reportedly seemed partly convergent and partly personalized.

This receptor was identified in a woman between 18 and 29 years old in good health. The rearrangement uses TRBV2 and TRBJ1-1, with 7 bases matching TRBD1. Source material: PBMCs. In nucleotides, the CDR3 is TGTGCCAGCAGTGAAGAACAGGGGTTTGTTGTCTTCTCTGAAGCTTTCTTT. This encodes CASSEEQGFVVFSEAFF.